The 8 T cell receptor beta chains reported below all come from one sample, sequenced in a study of blood T cell repertoires in COVID-19. Profiled with immunoSEQ multiplex PCR; TCRdb holds only in-frame clones, not every one. The table lists 150,000 or so clones, 80% to 85% of them singletons. The source material was PBMCs or T cells enriched from blood (not recorded which). These receptors all come from a woman in her forties or fifties who had recovered from COVID-19.

The chain employs TRBV5-1 and TRBJ1-1; 9 bases are a match to TRBD1. This CDR3 has 13 residues. Germline V lookup: CDR1 SGHRS, CDR2 YFSETQ. Germline trimming cut 7 bases from V and 5 bases from J; bases unmatched to any gene: 6. The CDR3 DNA is TGCGCCAGCGGGACAGGGCTTGAGACTGAAGCTTTCTTT. Its translation: CASGTGLETEAFF.

The chain is built from TRBV11-1 and TRBJ2-1; no reliable D call. Trimming removed 4 bases from V and 0 bases from J, with 7 bases in between. Germline V lookup: CDR1 SGHAT, CDR2 FQDESV (reference sequence). CDR3 length: 14 residues. CDR3 DNA: TGTGCCAGCAGCTCCCTGAGCTCCTACAATGAGCAGTTCTTC. Protein product: CASSSLSSYNEQFF.

This chain uses TRBV20-1 with TRBJ2-7, with 11 positions matching TRBD2. Germline values: CDR1 DFQATT, CDR2 SNEGSKA (reference sequence). V was pared by 3 bases and J by 6 bases, with 7 bases of the junction left unmatched. CDR3 length: 14 amino acids. DNA for the CDR3: TGCAGTGCTAGTTTACATAGCGGGGGGGTCGAGCAGTACTTC. This translates into CSASLHSGGVEQYF.

The chain links TRBV7-2 to TRBJ2-3; 9 bases are shared with TRBD2. J lost 7 bases, V lost 1 base, and 9 bases had no gene match. This CDR3 is 16 amino acids long. Germline V CDR1 and CDR2: SGHTA, FQGNSA. The CDR3 loop reads CASSLVGGGALNTQYF. DNA for the CDR3: TGTGCCAGCAGCTTAGTAGGCGGGGGGGCCTTAAATACGCAGTATTTT.

V is TRBV19 and J is TRBJ1-2; 7 nucleotides line up with TRBD1. The CDR3 has 17 residues. CDR1 LNHDA and CDR2 SQIVND come from the germline V gene (reference sequence). Unmatched junction bases numbered 8, after V lost 0 bases and J lost 1 base. The CDR3 region has the DNA TGTGCCAGTAGTATAGATCTCGGGCAGGGGGTTAACTATGGCTACACCTTC. Protein product: CASSIDLGQGVNYGYTF.

This clone was detected a few times. The rearrangement joins TRBV7-9 to TRBJ2-7; D is perhaps TRBD2 (5 bases). Per germline, CDR1 SEHNR and CDR2 FQNEAQ (reference sequence). The CDR3 consists of 11 residues. Trimming shortened V by 4 bases and J by 7 bases, and 8 bases separated the two germline ends. The CDR3 spells CASSSPGEQYF. The CDR3 nucleotides read TGTGCCAGCAGCTCCCCGGGGGAGCAGTACTTC.

The genes are TRBV20-1 and TRBJ2-3, with 7 bases that match TRBD2. The V gene's germline CDR1 is DFQATT and CDR2 SNEGSKA (reference sequence). V lost 3 bases and J lost 2; bases outside the gene matches: 8. The CDR3 totals 15 residues. CDR3: CSASVLARNTDTQYF. The DNA of the CDR3 is TGCAGTGCTAGTGTACTAGCGAGAAACACAGATACGCAGTATTTT.

There are a few counts of this clone. The chain links TRBV4-3 to TRBJ1-2; D possibly corresponds to TRBD1 (5 bases). V dropped 3 bases and J dropped 4 bases, with 12 bases sitting between them. Looked up from germline, CDR1 is LGHNA and CDR2 is YSLEER. This CDR3 has 14 residues. This CDR3 is CASSQGPYSYGYTF. CDR3 sequence (DNA): TGCGCCAGCAGCCAGGGGCCCTATAGCTATGGCTACACCTTC.